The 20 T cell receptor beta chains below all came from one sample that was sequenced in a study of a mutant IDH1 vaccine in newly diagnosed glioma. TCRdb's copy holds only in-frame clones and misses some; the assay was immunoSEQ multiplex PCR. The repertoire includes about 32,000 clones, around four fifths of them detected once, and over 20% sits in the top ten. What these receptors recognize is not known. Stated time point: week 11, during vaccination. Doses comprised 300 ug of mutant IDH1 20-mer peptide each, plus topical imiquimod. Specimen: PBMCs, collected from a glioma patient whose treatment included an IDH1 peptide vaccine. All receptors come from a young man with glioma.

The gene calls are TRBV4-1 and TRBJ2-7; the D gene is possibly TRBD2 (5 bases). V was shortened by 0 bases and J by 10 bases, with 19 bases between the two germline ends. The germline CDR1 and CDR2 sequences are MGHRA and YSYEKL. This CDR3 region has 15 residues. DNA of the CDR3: TGCGCCAGCAGCCAAGATCCGGCAAGGGAGCTCGAACAGTACTTC. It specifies CASSQDPARELEQYF.

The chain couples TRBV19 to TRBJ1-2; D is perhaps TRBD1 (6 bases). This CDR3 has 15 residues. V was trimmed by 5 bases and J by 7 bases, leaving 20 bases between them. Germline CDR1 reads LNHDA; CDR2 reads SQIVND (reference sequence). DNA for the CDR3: TGTGCCAGTAGTCTGCCCCGGGGCAGGGGAGGTGGCTACACCTTC. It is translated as CASSLPRGRGGGYTF.

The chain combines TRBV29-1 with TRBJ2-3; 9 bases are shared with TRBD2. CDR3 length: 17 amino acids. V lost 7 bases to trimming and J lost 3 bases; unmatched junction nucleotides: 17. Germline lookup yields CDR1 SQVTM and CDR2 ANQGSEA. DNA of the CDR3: TGCAGCGCAATCTCTGAGGCGGGAGGGCCGTTAACAGATACGCAGTATTTT. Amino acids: CSAISEAGGPLTDTQYF.

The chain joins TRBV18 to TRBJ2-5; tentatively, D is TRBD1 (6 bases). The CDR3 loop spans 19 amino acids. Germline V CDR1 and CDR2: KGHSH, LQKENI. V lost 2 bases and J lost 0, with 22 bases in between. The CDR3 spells CASSPTAAGVDLYQETQYF. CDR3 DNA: TGTGCCAGCTCACCAACCGCAGCAGGGGTCGACTTGTACCAAGAGACCCAGTACTTC. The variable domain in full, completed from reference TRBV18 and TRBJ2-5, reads NAGVMQNPRHLVRRRGQEARLRCSPMKGHSHVYWYRQLPEEGLKFMVYLQKENIIDESGMPKERFSAEFPKEGPSILRIQQVVRGDSAAYFCASSPTAAGVDLYQETQYFGPGTRLLVL.

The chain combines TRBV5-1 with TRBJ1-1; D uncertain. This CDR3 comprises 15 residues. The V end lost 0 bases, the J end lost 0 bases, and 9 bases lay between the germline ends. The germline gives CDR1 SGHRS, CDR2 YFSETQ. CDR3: CASSLESSVNTEAFF. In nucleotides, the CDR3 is TGCGCCAGCAGCTTGGAATCGTCCGTGAACACTGAAGCTTTCTTT.

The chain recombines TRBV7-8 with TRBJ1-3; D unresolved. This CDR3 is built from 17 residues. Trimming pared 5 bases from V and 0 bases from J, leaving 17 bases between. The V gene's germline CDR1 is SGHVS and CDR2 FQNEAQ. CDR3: CASSLRMQGISGNTIYF. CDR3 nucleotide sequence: TGTGCCAGCAGCCTAAGAATGCAAGGAATCTCTGGAAACACCATATATTTT.

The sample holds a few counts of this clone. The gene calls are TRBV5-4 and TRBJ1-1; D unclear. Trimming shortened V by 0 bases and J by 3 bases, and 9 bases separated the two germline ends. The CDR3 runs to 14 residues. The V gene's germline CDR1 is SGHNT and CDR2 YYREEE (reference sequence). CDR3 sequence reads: CASSLEQSYTEAFF. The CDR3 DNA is TGTGCCAGCAGCTTGGAACAGTCGTACACTGAAGCTTTCTTT.

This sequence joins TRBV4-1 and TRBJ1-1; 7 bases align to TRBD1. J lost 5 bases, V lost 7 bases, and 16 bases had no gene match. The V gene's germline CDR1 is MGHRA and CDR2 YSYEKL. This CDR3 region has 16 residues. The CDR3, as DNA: TGCGCCAGCAAACCGTACGGAGGCCGGGGACAGACTGAAGCTTTCTTT. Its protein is CASKPYGGRGQTEAFF.

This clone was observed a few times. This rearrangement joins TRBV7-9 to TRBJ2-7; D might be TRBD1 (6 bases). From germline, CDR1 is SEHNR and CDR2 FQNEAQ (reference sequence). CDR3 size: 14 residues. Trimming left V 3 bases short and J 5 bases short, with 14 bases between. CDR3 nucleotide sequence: TGTGCCAGCAGCTTCGAAACTCCAGGGGACGAGCAGTACTTC. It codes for CASSFETPGDEQYF. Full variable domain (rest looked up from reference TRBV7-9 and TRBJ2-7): DTGVSQNPRHKITKRGQNVTFRCDPISEHNRLYWYRQTLGQGPEFLTYFQNEAQLEKSRLLSDRFSAERPKGSFSTLEIQRTEQGDSAMYLCASSFETPGDEQYFGPGTRLTVT.

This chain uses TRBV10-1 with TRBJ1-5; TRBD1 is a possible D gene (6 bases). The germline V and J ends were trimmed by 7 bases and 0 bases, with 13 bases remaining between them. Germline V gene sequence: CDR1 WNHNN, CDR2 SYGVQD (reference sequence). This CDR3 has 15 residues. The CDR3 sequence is CASINRDYSNQPQHF. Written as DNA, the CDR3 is TGCGCCAGCATTAACAGGGACTATAGCAATCAGCCCCAGCATTTT.

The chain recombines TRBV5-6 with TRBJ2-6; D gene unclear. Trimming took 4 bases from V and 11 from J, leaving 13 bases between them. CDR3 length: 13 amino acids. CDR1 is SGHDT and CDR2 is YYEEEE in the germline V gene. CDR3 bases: TGTGCCAGCAGCCGTCCGGGCCGGGACGTCCTGACTTTC. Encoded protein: CASSRPGRDVLTF.

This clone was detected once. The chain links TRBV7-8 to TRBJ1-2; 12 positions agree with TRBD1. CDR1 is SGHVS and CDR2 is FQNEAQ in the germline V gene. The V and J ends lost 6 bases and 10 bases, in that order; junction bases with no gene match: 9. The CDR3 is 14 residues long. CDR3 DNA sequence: TGTGCCAGCAGGCTCAACCGGGACAGGGGGCCCTACACCTTC. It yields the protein CASRLNRDRGPYTF.

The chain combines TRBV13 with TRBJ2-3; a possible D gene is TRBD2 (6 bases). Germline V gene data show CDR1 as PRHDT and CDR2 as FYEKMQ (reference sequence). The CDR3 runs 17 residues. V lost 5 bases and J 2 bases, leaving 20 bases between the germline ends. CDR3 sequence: CASSPGGRRGITDTQYF. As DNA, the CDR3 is TGTGCCAGCAGCCCCGGTGGGCGTCGGGGGATCACAGATACGCAGTATTTT.

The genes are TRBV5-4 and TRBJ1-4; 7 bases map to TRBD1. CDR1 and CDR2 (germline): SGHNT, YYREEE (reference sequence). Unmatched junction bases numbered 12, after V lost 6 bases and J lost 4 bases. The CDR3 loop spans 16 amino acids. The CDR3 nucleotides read TGTGCCAGCACTGTCCGAGGGGGCGCGATTAATGAAAAACTGTTTTTT. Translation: CASTVRGGAINEKLFF.

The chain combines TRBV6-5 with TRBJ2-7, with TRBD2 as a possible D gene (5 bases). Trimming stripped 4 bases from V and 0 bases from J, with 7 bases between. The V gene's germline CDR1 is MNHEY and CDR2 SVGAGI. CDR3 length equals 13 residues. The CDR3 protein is CASSFGDSYEQYF. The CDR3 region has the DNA TGTGCCAGCAGTTTCGGGGACTCCTACGAGCAGTACTTC.

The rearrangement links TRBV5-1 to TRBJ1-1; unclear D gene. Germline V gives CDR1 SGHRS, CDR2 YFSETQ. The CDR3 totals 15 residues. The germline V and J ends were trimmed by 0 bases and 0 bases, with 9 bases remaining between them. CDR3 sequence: CASSLAPGVNTEAFF. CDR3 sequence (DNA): TGCGCCAGCAGCTTGGCACCAGGAGTGAACACTGAAGCTTTCTTT.

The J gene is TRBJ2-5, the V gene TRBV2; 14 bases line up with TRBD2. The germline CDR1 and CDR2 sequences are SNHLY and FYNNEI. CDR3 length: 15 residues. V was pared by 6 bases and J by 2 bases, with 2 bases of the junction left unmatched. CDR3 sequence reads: CASSGLAGGQETQYF. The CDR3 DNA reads TGTGCCAGCAGCGGACTAGCGGGGGGTCAAGAGACCCAGTACTTC.

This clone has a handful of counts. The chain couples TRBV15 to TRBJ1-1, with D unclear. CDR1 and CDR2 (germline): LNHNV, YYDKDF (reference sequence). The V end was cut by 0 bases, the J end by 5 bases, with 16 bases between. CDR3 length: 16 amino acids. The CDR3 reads CATSRDQAGPGTEAFF. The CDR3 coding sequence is TGTGCCACCAGCAGAGATCAGGCGGGCCCTGGGACTGAAGCTTTCTTT.

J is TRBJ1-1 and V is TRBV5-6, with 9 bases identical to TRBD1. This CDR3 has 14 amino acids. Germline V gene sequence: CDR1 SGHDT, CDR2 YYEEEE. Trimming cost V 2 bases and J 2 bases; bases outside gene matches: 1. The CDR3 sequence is CASSLQGANTEAFF. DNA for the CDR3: TGTGCCAGCAGCTTACAGGGGGCTAACACTGAAGCTTTCTTT. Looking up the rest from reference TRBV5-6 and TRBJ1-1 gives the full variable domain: DAGVTQSPTHLIKTRGQQVTLRCSPKSGHDTVSWYQQALGQGPQFIFQYYEEEERQRGNFPDRFSGHQFPNYSSELNVNALLLGDSALYLCASSLQGANTEAFFGQGTRLTVV.

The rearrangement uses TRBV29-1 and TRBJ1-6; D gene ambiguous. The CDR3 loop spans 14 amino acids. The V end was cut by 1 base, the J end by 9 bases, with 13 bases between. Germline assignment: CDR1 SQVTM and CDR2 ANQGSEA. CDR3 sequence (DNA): TGCAGCGTTGAAGTAGAGGGTTTCGGTTCACCCCTCCACTTT. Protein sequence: CSVEVEGFGSPLHF.